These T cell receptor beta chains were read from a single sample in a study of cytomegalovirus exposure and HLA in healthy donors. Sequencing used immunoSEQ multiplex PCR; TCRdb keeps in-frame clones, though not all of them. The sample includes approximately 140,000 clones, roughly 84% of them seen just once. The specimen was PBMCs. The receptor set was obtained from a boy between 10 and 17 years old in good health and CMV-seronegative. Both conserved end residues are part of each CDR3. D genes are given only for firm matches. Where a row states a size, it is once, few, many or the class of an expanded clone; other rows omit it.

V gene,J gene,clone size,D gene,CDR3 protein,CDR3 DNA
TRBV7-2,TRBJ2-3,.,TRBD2,CASSLLAGPSTDTQYF,TGTGCCAGCAGTCTTCTAGCGGGGCCTAGCACAGATACGCAGTATTTT
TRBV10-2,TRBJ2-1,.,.,CASSEPLRGLLSYNEQFF,TGCGCCAGCAGTGAGCCCCTGAGGGGACTTCTCTCCTACAATGAGCAGTTCTTC
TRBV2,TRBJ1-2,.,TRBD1,CASSPGQGDYGYTF,TGTGCCAGCAGTCCGGGACAGGGGGACTATGGCTACACCTTC
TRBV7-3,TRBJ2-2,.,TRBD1,CASRLSGTGKSTGELFF,TGTGCCAGCAGGCTATCCGGGACAGGGAAGAGTACCGGGGAGCTGTTTTTT
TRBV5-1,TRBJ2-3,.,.,CASSQEGRADTQYF,TGCGCCAGCAGTCAGGAGGGTCGCGCAGATACGCAGTATTTT
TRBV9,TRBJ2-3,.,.,CASSVASSPGGTDTQYF,TGTGCCAGCAGCGTAGCATCGTCACCCGGGGGTACAGATACGCAGTATTTT
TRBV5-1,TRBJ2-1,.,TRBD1,CASSLRDRGDNEQFF,TGCGCCAGCAGCTTGCGGGACAGGGGTGACAATGAGCAGTTCTTC
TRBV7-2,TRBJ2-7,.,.,CASSLSYEQYF,TGTGCCAGCAGCTTATCCTACGAGCAGTACTTC
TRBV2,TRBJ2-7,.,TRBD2,CASSEALEGGTYEQYF,TGTGCCAGCAGTGAAGCGCTGGAGGGAGGGACCTACGAGCAGTACTTC
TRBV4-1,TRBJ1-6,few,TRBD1,CASSQVAGGDSPLHF,TGCGCCAGCAGCCAAGTTGCAGGGGGCGATTCACCCCTCCACTTT
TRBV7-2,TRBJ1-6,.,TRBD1,CASSLGGQFNSPLHF,TGTGCCAGCAGCTTAGGGGGACAGTTTAATTCACCCCTCCACTTT
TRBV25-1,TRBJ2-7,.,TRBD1,CASSRGQGIYEQYF,TGTGCCAGCAGCAGAGGACAGGGCATCTACGAGCAGTACTTC
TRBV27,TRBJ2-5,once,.,CASSLKGGKQETQYF,TGTGCCAGCAGTTTAAAGGGGGGGAAACAAGAGACCCAGTACTTC
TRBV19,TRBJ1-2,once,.,CASRQGGKNYGYTF,TGTGCCAGTCGGCAGGGAGGGAAAAACTATGGCTACACCTTC
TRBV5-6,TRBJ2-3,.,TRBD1,CASSLRVQDRGADTQYF,TGTGCCAGCAGCTTGAGGGTCCAGGACAGGGGGGCAGATACGCAGTATTTT
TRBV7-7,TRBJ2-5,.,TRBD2,CASSLGLAGGETQYF,TGTGCTAGCAGCTTAGGACTAGCGGGAGGGGAGACCCAGTACTTC
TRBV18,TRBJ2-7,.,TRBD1,CASSQGQSEQYF,TGTGCCAGCTCACAGGGACAGTCCGAGCAGTACTTC
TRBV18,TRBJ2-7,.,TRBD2,CASSVRRSGGQYEQYF,TGTGCCAGCTCAGTCAGGAGAAGCGGGGGCCAATACGAGCAGTACTTC
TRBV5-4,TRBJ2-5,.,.,CASSLGGLQETQYF,TGTGCCAGCAGCTTGGGAGGTCTCCAAGAGACCCAGTACTTC
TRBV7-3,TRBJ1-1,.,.,CASSLNRLNTEAFF,TGTGCCAGCAGCTTAAACAGGTTGAACACTGAAGCTTTCTTT
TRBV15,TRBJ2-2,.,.,CATSKRGGELFF,TGTGCCACCAGTAAAAGGGGCGGGGAGCTGTTTTTT
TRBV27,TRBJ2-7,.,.,CASTGGGQEQYF,TGTGCCAGCACCGGAGGAGGGCAGGAGCAGTACTTC
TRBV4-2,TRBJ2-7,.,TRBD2,CASSRDLRLSGGKYEQYF,TGTGCCAGCAGCCGCGACTTGAGACTAAGCGGGGGGAAGTACGAGCAGTACTTC